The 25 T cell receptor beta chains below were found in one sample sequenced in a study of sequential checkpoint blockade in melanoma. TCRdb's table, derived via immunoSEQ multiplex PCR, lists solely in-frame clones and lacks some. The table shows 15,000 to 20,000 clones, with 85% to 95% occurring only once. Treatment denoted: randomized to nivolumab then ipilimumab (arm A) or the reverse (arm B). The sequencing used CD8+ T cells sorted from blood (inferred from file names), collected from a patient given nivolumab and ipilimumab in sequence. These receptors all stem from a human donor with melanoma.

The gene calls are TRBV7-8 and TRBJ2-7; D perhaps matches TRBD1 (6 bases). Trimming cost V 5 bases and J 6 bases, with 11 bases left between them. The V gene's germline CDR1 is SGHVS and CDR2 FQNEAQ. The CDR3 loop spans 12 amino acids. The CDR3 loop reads CASSQGSSEQYV. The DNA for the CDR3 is TGTGCCAGCAGCCAGGGGAGCTCCGAGCAGTACGTC.

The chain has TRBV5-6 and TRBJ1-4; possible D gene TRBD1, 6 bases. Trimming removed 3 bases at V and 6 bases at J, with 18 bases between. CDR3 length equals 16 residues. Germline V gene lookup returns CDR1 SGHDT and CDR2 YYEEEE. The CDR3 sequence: CASSSPTGGAHEKLFF. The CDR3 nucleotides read TGTGCCAGCAGCTCGCCCACCGGGGGGGCACATGAAAAACTGTTTTTT. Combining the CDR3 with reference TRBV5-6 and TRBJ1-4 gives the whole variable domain DAGVTQSPTHLIKTRGQQVTLRCSPKSGHDTVSWYQQALGQGPQFIFQYYEEEERQRGNFPDRFSGHQFPNYSSELNVNALLLGDSALYLCASSSPTGGAHEKLFFGSGTQLSVL.

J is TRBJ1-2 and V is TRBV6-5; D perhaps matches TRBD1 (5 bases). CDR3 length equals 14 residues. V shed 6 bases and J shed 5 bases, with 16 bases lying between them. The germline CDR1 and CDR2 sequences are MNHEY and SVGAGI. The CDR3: CASSPGEGKYGYTF. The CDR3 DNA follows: TGTGCCAGCAGCCCGGGGGAGGGGAAATATGGCTACACCTTC.

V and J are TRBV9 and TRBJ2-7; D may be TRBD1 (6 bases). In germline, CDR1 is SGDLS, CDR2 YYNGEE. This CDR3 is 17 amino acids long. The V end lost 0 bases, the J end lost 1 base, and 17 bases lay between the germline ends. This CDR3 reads CASSVDQQTGPSYEQYF. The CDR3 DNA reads TGTGCCAGCAGCGTAGATCAACAGACAGGACCTTCCTACGAGCAGTACTTC.

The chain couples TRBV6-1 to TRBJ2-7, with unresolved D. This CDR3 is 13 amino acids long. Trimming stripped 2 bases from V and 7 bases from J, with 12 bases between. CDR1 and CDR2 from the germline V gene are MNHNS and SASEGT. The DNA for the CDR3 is TGTGCCAGCAGTGAATGGCGGATAGAAGAGCAGTACTTC. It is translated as CASSEWRIEEQYF.

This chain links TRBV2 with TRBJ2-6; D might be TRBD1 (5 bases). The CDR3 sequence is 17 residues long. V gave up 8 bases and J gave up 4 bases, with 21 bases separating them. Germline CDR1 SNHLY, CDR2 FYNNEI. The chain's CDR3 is CASSTWGAVSGANVLTF. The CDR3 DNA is TGTGCCAGCTCGACCTGGGGCGCAGTCTCCGGGGCCAACGTCCTGACTTTC.

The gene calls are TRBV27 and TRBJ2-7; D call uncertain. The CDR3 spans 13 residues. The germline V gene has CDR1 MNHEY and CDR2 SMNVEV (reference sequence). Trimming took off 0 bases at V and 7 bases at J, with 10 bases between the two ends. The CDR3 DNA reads TGTGCCAGCAGTTTATCAGGTGCGGAAGAGCAGTACTTC. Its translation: CASSLSGAEEQYF.

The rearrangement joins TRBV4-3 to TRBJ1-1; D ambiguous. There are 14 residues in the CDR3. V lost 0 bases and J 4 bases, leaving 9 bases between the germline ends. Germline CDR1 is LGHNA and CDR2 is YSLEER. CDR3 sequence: CASSQDRSLTEAFF. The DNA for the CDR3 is TGCGCCAGCAGCCAAGATAGAAGCCTCACTGAAGCTTTCTTT.

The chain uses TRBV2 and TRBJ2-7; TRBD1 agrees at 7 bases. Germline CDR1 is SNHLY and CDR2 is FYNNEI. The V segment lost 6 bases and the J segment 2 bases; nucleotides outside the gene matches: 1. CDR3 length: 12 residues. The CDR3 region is CASRQGAYEQYF. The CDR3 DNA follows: TGTGCCAGCAGGCAGGGGGCCTACGAGCAGTACTTC.

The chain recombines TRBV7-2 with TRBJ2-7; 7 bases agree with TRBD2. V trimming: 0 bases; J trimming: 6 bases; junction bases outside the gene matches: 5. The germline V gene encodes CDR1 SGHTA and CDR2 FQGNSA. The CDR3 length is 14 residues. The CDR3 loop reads CASSLAGGPSEQYF. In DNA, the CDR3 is TGTGCCAGCAGCTTAGCGGGAGGGCCCAGCGAGCAGTACTTC.

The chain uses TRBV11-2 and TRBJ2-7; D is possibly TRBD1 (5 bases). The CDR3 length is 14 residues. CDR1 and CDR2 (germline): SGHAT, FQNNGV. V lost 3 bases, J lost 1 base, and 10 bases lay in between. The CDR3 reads CASSFTGSSYEQYV. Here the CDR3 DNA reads TGTGCCAGCAGCTTCACAGGTAGTTCCTACGAGCAGTACGTC.

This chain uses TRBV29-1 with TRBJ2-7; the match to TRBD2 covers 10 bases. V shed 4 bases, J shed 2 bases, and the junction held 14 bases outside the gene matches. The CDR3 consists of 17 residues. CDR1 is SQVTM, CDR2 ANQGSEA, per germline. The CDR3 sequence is CSVVGLAVRRDTYEQYF. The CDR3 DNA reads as TGCAGCGTTGTTGGACTAGCGGTTAGAAGGGACACCTACGAGCAGTACTTC.

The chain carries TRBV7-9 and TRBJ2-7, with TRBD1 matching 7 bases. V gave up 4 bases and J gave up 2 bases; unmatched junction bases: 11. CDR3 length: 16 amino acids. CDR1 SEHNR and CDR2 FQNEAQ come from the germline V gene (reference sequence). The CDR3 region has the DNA TGTGCCAGCAGCTCGGACAGGTTTTCGGACCCCTACGAGCAGTACTTC. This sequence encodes CASSSDRFSDPYEQYF. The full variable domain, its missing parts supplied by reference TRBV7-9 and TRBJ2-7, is DTGVSQNPRHKITKRGQNVTFRCDPISEHNRLYWYRQTLGQGPEFLTYFQNEAQLEKSRLLSDRFSAERPKGSFSTLEIQRTEQGDSAMYLCASSSDRFSDPYEQYFGPGTRLTVT.

CDR3 in amino acids: CATSSASTGFQPQHF. In DNA, the CDR3 is TGTGCCACCAGCAGCGCCTCGACAGGGTTTCAGCCCCAGCATTTT. The chain links TRBV15 to TRBJ1-5; 7 bases are shared with TRBD1. Trimming took 3 bases from V and 6 from J; bases not matched to a gene: 8. CDR3 size: 15 residues. From germline, CDR1 is LNHNV and CDR2 YYDKDF (reference sequence).

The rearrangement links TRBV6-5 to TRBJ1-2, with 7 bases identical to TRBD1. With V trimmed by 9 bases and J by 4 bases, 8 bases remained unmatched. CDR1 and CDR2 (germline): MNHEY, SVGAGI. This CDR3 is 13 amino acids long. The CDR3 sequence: CASGTVGGYGYTF. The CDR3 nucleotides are TGTGCCAGTGGGACAGTCGGAGGCTATGGCTACACCTTC.

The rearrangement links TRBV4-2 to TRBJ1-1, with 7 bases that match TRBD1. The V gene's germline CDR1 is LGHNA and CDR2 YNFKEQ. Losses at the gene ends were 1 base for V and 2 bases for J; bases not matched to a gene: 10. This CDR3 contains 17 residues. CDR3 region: CASSQAGTEELNTEAFF. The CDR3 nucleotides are TGTGCCAGCAGCCAAGCAGGGACAGAAGAGTTAAACACTGAAGCTTTCTTT.

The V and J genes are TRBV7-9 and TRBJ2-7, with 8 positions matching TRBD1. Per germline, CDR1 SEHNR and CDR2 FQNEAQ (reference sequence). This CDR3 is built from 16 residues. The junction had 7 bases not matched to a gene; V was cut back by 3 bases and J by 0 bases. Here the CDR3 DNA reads TGTGCCAGCAGCTTCCGACAGGGGACCCTCTCCTACGAGCAGTACTTC. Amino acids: CASSFRQGTLSYEQYF.

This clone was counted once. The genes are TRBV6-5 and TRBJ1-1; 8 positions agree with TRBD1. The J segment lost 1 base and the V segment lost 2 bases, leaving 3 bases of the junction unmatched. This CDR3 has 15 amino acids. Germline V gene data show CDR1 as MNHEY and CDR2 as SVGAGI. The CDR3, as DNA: TGTGCCAGCAGTTACAGGACAGGGACGAACACTGAAGCTTTCTTT. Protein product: CASSYRTGTNTEAFF.

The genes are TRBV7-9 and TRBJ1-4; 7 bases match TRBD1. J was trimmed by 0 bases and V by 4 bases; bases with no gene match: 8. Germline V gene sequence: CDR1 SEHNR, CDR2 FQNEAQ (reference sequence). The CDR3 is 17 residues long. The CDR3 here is CASSSTTGPATNEKLFF. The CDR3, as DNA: TGTGCCAGCAGCTCTACGACAGGGCCTGCAACTAATGAAAAACTGTTTTTT.

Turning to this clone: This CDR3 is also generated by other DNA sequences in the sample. For the CDR3, the DNA is TGTGCCAGCAGCGCCGGGACAGGCCTCTACGAGCAGTACTTC. Translation: CASSAGTGLYEQYF. V usage is TRBV9 and J usage is TRBJ2-7; 8 nucleotides align to TRBD1. The CDR3 is 14 amino acids. V shed 3 bases and J 3 bases; nucleotides not matched to a gene: 5. Germline V gives CDR1 SGDLS, CDR2 YYNGEE.

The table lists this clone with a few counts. CDR3: CAGREGWNTEAFF. The CDR3 DNA reads as TGTGCCGGACGGGAAGGGTGGAACACTGAAGCTTTCTTT. The rearrangement uses TRBV7-9 and TRBJ1-1, with D unresolved. The CDR3 contains 13 residues. Germline V gives CDR1 SEHNR, CDR2 FQNEAQ (reference sequence). With 11 bases removed from V and 1 base from J, the gap between germline ends came to 14 bases.

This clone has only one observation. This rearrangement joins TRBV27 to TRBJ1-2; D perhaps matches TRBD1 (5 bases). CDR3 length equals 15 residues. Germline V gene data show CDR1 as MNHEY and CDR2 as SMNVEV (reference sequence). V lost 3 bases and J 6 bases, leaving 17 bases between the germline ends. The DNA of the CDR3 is TGTGCCAGCAGTTTTCTGGCAGGACATCTAAATGGCTACACCTTC. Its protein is CASSFLAGHLNGYTF.

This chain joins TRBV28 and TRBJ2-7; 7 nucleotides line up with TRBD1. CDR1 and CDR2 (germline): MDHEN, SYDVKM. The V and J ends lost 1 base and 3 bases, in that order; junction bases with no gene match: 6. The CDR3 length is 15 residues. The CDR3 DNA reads TGTGCCAGCAGTTTATCCCCGGACAGGCTCTACGAGCAGTACGTC. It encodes CASSLSPDRLYEQYV.

CDR3 sequence reads: CASSYGPYEQYV. In DNA, the CDR3 is TGTGCCAGCAGTTACGGGCCCTACGAGCAGTACGTC. J is TRBJ2-7 and V is TRBV6-6; D not resolved. The CDR3 contains 12 residues. Looked up from germline, CDR1 is MNHNY and CDR2 is SVGAGI (reference sequence). Trimming pared 2 bases from V and 2 bases from J, leaving 4 bases between.

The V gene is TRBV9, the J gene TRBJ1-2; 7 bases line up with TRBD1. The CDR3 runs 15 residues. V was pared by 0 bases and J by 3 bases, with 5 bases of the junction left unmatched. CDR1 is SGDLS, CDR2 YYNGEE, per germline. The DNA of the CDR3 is TGTGCCAGCAGCGTAGATCCCGGGACAGACTATGGCTACACCTTC. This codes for CASSVDPGTDYGYTF. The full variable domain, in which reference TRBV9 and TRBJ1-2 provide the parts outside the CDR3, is DSGVTQTPKHLITATGQRVTLRCSPRSGDLSVYWYQQSLDQGLQFLIQYYNGEERAKGNILERFSAQQFPDLHSELNLSSLELGDSALYFCASSVDPGTDYGYTFGSGTRLTVV.